Following are 13 T cell receptor beta chains from one sample sequenced in a study of Ad26.COV2.S vaccination and SARS-CoV-2 variants. Profiling relied on immunoSEQ multiplex PCR, and the TCRdb table lists in-frame clones only, not all of them. The table includes over 400,000 clones, 90% detected once. Noted treatment: 19 received Ad26.COV2.S at low or high dose, single or two shots; 5 received placebo; per-sample allocation not given. Samples were taken on day 63 after the first vaccine or placebo injection. This specimen was peripheral blood, taken in a trial of Ad26.COV2.S vaccine versus placebo. These receptors came from a person aged 18-60 years who received the Ad26.COV2.S COVID-19 vaccine or a placebo.

This chain joins TRBV4-1 and TRBJ1-5; D may be TRBD1 (6 bases). Germline V gene lookup returns CDR1 MGHRA and CDR2 YSYEKL. The V end lost 0 bases, the J end lost 5 bases, and 8 bases lay between the germline ends. The CDR3 runs 14 residues. CDR3 coding DNA: TGCGCCAGCAGCCAAGAGGGGGCCGATCAGCCCCAGCATTTT. Its translation is CASSQEGADQPQHF.

The sample holds one count of this clone. The rearrangement uses TRBV5-8 and TRBJ2-7; D ambiguous. From germline, CDR1 is SGHTS and CDR2 YDEGEE. This CDR3 spans 13 amino acids. With 4 bases removed from V and 1 base from J, the gap between germline ends came to 9 bases. CDR3 DNA sequence: TGTGCCAGCAGCCTCGAAGGGTCCTACGAGCAGTACTTC. Protein: CASSLEGSYEQYF.

The chain joins TRBV19 to TRBJ1-5; 9 positions agree with TRBD1. CDR3 size: 16 residues. With V trimmed by 6 bases and J by 2 bases, 8 bases remained unmatched. Germline CDR1 and CDR2: LNHDA and SQIVND (reference sequence). The DNA for the CDR3 is TGTGCCAGTAGAGGAATCGACAGGGGGGGCAATCAGCCCCAGCATTTT. This encodes CASRGIDRGGNQPQHF.

The rearrangement uses TRBV4-3 and TRBJ2-2, with a weak D call TRBD1 (5 bases). Germline V CDR1 and CDR2: LGHNA, YSLEER. V lost 1 base to trimming and J lost 1 base, with 22 bases between them. The CDR3 loop spans 20 amino acids. The CDR3, as DNA: TGCGCCAGCAGCCAAGGGGTGACAGAGATAACTTGGGAGAACACCGGGGAGCTGTTTTTT. It encodes CASSQGVTEITWENTGELFF.

The V and J genes are TRBV2 and TRBJ2-2, with 8 bases aligning to TRBD2. Germline V gene data show CDR1 as SNHLY and CDR2 as FYNNEI. Unmatched junction bases numbered 6, after V lost 5 bases and J lost 4 bases. This CDR3 is built from 15 residues. The CDR3 DNA reads as TGTGCCAGCAGTAATGCGGGAGGCCTCACCGGGGAGCTGTTTTTT. It codes for CASSNAGGLTGELFF.

This clone was detected only once. This chain joins TRBV19 and TRBJ2-7; 7 positions match TRBD2. CDR3 length: 16 residues. The germline V gene encodes CDR1 LNHDA and CDR2 SQIVND (reference sequence). With V trimmed by 4 bases and J by 2 bases, 11 bases remained unmatched. As DNA, the CDR3 is TGTGCCAGTAGTACCCTGGGAGGGTTGTCGCCCTACGAGCAGTACTTC. As protein: CASSTLGGLSPYEQYF.

The rearrangement uses TRBV5-1 and TRBJ2-7, with TRBD2 matching over 12 bases. Trimming removed 4 bases from V and 4 bases from J; junction bases left unmatched: 15. The germline gives CDR1 SGHRS, CDR2 YFSETQ. This CDR3 region has 18 residues. The chain's CDR3 is CASSQSWASGRALYEQYF. CDR3 DNA: TGCGCCAGCAGCCAATCCTGGGCTAGCGGGAGGGCCCTATACGAGCAGTACTTC.

The rearrangement joins TRBV29-1 to TRBJ1-1; no firm D call. Between the trimmed V and J ends, which lost 6 bases and 4 bases, there was a span of 18 bases. The CDR3 length is 14 residues. Germline-derived CDR1 and CDR2 are SQVTM and ANQGSEA. DNA for the CDR3: TGCAGCGTGAGAACCGGCGCGGGTGCCACTGAAGCTTTCTTT. Translation: CSVRTGAGATEAFF.

The chain couples TRBV3-1 (or the pseudogene TRBV3-2) to TRBJ2-3, with 8 bases identical to TRBD2. CDR3 length: 15 amino acids. V was clipped by 4 bases and J by 0 bases; unmatched bases: 3. The V gene's germline CDR1 is LGHDT and CDR2 YNNKEL (reference sequence). The CDR3 bases are TGTGCCAGCAGCCTCTCTAGCGGGAGCACAGATACGCAGTATTTT. It translates to CASSLSSGSTDTQYF.

The chain uses TRBV28 and TRBJ2-7; maybe TRBD1 (6 bases). This CDR3 region has 13 residues. Trimming cost V 6 bases and J 3 bases, with 12 bases left between them. Germline assignment: CDR1 MDHEN and CDR2 SYDVKM. CDR3 DNA sequence: TGTGCCAGCAGGTTGGACAGTCGCTACGAGCAGTACTTC. Its translation: CASRLDSRYEQYF. Complete variable domain (other parts from reference TRBV28 and TRBJ2-7): DVKVTQSSRYLVKRTGEKVFLECVQDMDHENMFWYRQDPGLGLRLIYFSYDVKMKEKGDIPEGYSVSREKKERFSLILESASTNQTSMYLCASRLDSRYEQYFGPGTRLTVT.

The chain has TRBV28 and TRBJ1-2; 11 positions agree with TRBD1. Losses at the gene ends were 6 bases for V and 4 bases for J; bases not matched to a gene: 7. The germline gives CDR1 MDHEN, CDR2 SYDVKM. CDR3 size: 15 residues. CDR3 residues: CASSGQGAGVYGYTF. The CDR3 DNA sequence: TGTGCCAGCAGCGGACAGGGGGCGGGGGTCTATGGCTACACCTTC.

This clone came up once. The chain joins TRBV28 to TRBJ1-3; D remains ambiguous. V dropped 5 bases and J dropped 0 bases, with 8 bases sitting between them. The length of the CDR3 is 14 residues. Per germline, CDR1 MDHEN and CDR2 SYDVKM. The CDR3 loop reads CASSHTSSGNTIYF. The CDR3 bases are TGTGCCAGCAGTCATACCAGCTCTGGAAACACCATATATTTT.

This sequence joins TRBV28 and TRBJ2-5; TRBD1 is a possible D gene (5 bases). V was pared by 1 base and J by 3 bases, with 6 bases between. The CDR3 is made up of 13 amino acids. Germline V gives CDR1 MDHEN, CDR2 SYDVKM. Written as DNA, the CDR3 is TGTGCCAGCAGTTTATCCAGGGAAGAGACCCAGTACTTC. Residues: CASSLSREETQYF.